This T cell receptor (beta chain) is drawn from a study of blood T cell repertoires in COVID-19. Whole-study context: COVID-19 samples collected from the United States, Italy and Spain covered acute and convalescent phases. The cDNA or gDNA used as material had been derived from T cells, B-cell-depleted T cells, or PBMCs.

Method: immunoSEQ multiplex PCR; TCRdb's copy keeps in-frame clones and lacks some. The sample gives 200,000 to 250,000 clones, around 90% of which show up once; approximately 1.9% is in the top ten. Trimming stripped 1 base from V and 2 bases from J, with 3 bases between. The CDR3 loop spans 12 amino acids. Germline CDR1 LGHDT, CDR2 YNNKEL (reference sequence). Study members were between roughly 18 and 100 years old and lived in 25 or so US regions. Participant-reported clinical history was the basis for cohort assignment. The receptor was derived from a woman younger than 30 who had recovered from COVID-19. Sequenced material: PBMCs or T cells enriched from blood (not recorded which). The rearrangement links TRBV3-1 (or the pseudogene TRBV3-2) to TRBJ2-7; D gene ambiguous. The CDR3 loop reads CASSQATYEQYF. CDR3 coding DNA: TGTGCCAGCAGCCAAGCAACCTACGAGCAGTACTTC.